These T cell receptor beta chains were read from a single sample in a study of T cell responses to AZD1222 COVID-19 vaccine. The data were produced by immunoSEQ multiplex PCR, yet TCRdb's version contains in-frame clones alone and is incomplete. The sample includes 68,000 or so clones, about three quarters seen only once; the top ten take 9.5% to 13%. Sequences were derived from peripheral blood, sampled on day 0 of AZD1222 vaccination. These TCRs come from an adult in good health. The CDR3 runs from the conserved cysteine through the conserved F or W. D genes are given only for firm matches. Rows may omit the clone size; those that give it use once, few, many or a size class.

abundance,d_gene,v_gene,len,j_gene,CDR3aa,CDR3nt
.,.,TRBV3-1/TRBV3-2,13,TRBJ2-1,CASSPIGLKEQFF,TGTGCCAGCAGCCCAATAGGACTTAAAGAGCAGTTCTTC
.,.,TRBV6-5,13,TRBJ1-6,CASMGAENSPLHF,TGTGCCAGCATGGGGGCGGAAAATTCACCCCTCCACTTT
.,.,TRBV2,16,TRBJ1-3,CASSEYRVSSGNTIYF,TGTGCCAGCAGTGAGTATCGGGTTTCCTCTGGAAACACCATATATTTT
.,.,TRBV30,16,TRBJ2-2,CAWSASRPGDTGELFF,TGTGCCTGGAGTGCGTCCCGCCCGGGGGACACCGGGGAGCTGTTTTTT
.,TRBD2,TRBV10-3,17,TRBJ2-1,CAISDLQGLAEPNEQFF,TGTGCCATCAGCGACCTACAGGGACTAGCGGAGCCCAATGAGCAGTTCTTC
.,.,TRBV2,11,TRBJ2-1,CASKQLNEQFF,TGTGCCAGCAAACAGTTAAATGAGCAGTTCTTC
.,TRBD1,TRBV19,16,TRBJ1-1,CASSPMPAGGNTEAFF,TGTGCCAGTAGTCCAATGCCCGCAGGGGGGAACACTGAAGCTTTCTTT
.,TRBD1,TRBV18,14,TRBJ1-6,CASSPPSGGSPLHF,TGTGCCAGCTCACCACCTTCAGGGGGCTCACCCCTCCACTTT
.,TRBD1,TRBV30,13,TRBJ1-2,CAWSRDRPYGYTF,TGTGCCTGGAGCCGGGACAGACCCTATGGCTACACCTTC
.,.,TRBV15,12,TRBJ2-1,CATSRVAGKQFF,TGTGCCACCAGCAGAGTGGCGGGGAAGCAGTTCTTC
.,.,TRBV11-2,15,TRBJ1-4,CASSWTGERASKLFF,TGTGCCAGCAGCTGGACGGGAGAACGGGCTTCAAAACTGTTTTTT
.,.,TRBV27,15,TRBJ1-2,CASSLQYGVSYGYTF,TGTGCCAGCAGCCTACAGTATGGGGTATCCTATGGCTACACCTTC
.,.,TRBV7-2,12,TRBJ2-1,CATRDDLREQFF,TGTGCCACCAGGGACGACTTGAGGGAGCAGTTCTTC
.,.,TRBV19,14,TRBJ1-2,CASDRAGGNYGYTF,TGTGCCAGCGACCGGGCCGGGGGAAACTATGGCTACACCTTC
.,.,TRBV18,13,TRBJ2-2,CASSPRDTGELFF,TGTGCCAGCTCACCCCGCGACACCGGGGAGCTGTTTTTT
.,.,TRBV4-1,14,TRBJ2-5,CASSQVEAEETQYF,TGCGCCAGCAGCCAAGTTGAGGCGGAAGAGACCCAGTACTTC
.,TRBD1,TRBV7-8,15,TRBJ1-1,CASSIGTGGDSEAFF,TGTGCCAGCAGCATCGGGACAGGGGGCGATAGTGAAGCTTTCTTT
.,TRBD1,TRBV19,16,TRBJ1-5,CASSIKQGSGNQPQHF,TGTGCCAGTAGTATAAAACAGGGGTCGGGAAATCAGCCCCAGCATTTT
.,.,TRBV12-3/TRBV12-4,12,TRBJ1-2,CASSLGSWGYTF,TGTGCCAGCAGTTTAGGGAGCTGGGGCTACACCTTC
few,.,TRBV15,13,TRBJ1-1,CATSRVIADEAFF,TGTGCCACCAGCAGAGTGATAGCAGATGAAGCTTTCTTT
.,.,TRBV19,13,TRBJ1-5,CASSIERDQPQHF,TGTGCCAGTAGTATCGAGAGGGATCAGCCCCAGCATTTT
.,.,TRBV6-5,15,TRBJ2-2,CASSSTGRATGELFF,TGTGCCAGCAGTTCCACAGGGAGGGCCACCGGGGAGCTGTTTTTT
.,TRBD1,TRBV11-2,15,TRBJ2-1,CASRHFRQGKNEQFF,TGTGCCAGCAGACATTTCCGACAGGGGAAGAATGAGCAGTTCTTC
.,TRBD2,TRBV5-1,14,TRBJ2-3,CASSLAGGTDTQYF,TGCGCCAGCAGCTTAGCGGGGGGCACAGATACGCAGTATTTT
.,.,TRBV12-3/TRBV12-4,12,TRBJ2-5,CASSFNLWTQYF,TGTGCCAGCAGTTTCAACCTCTGGACCCAGTACTTC
.,.,TRBV6-5,15,TRBJ1-5,CASSNSKGSFQPQHF,TGTGCCAGCAGTAACAGCAAAGGAAGTTTTCAGCCCCAGCATTTT
.,.,TRBV7-9,15,TRBJ2-2,CASSRLMTDAGELFF,TGTGCCAGCAGCCGGCTTATGACAGACGCCGGGGAGCTGTTTTTT